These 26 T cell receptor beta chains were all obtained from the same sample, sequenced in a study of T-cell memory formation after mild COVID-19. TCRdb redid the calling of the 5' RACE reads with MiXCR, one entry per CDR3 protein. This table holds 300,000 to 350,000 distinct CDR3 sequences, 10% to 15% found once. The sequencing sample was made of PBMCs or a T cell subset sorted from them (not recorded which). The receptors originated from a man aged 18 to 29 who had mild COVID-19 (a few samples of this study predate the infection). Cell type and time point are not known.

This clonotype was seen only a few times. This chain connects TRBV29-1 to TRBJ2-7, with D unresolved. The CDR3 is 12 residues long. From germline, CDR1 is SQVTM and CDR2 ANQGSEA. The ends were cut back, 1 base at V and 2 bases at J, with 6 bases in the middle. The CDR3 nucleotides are TGCAGCGTTGAAGGCACTACCTACGAGCAGTACTTC. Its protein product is CSVEGTTYEQYF.

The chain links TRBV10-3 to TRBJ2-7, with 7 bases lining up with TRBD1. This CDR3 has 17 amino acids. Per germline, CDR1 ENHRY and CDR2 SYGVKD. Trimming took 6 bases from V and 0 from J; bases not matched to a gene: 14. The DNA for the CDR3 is TGTGCCATCAGCCGACAGGGTCCGGACTTTAGCTCCTACGAGCAGTACTTC. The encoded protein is CAISRQGPDFSSYEQYF.

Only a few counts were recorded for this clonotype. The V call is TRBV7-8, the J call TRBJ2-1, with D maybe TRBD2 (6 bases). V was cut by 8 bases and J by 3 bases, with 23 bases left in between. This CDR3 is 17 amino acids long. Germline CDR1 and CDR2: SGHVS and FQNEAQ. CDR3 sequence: CASRSLDRRGLYNEQFF. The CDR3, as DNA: TGTGCCAGCCGCTCCCTCGACCGAAGGGGACTCTACAATGAGCAGTTCTTC.

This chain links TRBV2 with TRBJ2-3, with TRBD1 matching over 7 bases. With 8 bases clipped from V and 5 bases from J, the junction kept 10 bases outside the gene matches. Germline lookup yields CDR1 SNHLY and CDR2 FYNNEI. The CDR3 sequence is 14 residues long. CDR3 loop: CASDRQGWEDTQYF. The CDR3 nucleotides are TGTGCCAGCGACCGACAGGGATGGGAAGATACGCAGTATTTT.

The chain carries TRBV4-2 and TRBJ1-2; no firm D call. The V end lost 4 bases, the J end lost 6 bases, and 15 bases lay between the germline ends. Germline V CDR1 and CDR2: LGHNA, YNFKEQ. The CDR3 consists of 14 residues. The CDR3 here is CASSPSGDRNGYTF. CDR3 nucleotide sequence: TGTGCCAGCAGCCCCTCCGGGGATCGAAATGGCTACACCTTC.

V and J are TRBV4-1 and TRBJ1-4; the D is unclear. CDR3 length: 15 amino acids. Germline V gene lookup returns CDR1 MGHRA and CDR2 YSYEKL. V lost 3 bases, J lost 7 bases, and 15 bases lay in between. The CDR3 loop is CASSQVGPPGEKLFF. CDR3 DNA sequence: TGCGCCAGCAGCCAGGTCGGTCCCCCGGGTGAAAAACTGTTTTTT.

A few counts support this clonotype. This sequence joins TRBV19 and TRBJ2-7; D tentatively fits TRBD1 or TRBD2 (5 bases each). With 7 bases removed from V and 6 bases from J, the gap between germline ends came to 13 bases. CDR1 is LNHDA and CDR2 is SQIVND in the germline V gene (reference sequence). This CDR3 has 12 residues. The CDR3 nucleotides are TGTGCCAGTACCCCCCCCGGGACCGAGCAGTACTTC. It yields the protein CASTPPGTEQYF.

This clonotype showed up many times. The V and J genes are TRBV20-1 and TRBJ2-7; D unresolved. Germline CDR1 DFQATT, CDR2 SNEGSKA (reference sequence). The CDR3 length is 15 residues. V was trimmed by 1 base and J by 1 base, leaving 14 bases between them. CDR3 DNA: TGCAGTGCTAGAGCTCCCCTTTCTAGTTCCTACGAGCAGTACTTC. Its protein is CSARAPLSSSYEQYF.

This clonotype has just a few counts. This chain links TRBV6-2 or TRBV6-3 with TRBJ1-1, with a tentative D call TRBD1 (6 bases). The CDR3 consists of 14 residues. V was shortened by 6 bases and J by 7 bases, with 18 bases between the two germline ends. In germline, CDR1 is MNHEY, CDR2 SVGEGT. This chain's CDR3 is CASSRTAGRFEAFF. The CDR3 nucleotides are TGTGCCAGCAGCCGGACAGCGGGGAGATTTGAAGCTTTCTTT.

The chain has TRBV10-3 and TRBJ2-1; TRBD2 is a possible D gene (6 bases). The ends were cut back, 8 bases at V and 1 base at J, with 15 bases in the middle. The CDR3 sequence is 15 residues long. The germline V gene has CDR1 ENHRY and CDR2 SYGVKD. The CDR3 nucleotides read TGTGCCATCGGGGCGGGGTTGGGGTCCTACAATGAGCAGTTCTTC. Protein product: CAIGAGLGSYNEQFF.

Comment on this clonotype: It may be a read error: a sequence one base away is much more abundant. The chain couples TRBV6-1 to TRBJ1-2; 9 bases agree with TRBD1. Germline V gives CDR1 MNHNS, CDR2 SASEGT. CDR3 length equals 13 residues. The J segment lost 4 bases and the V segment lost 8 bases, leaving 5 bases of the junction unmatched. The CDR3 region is CASRPGQGYGYTF. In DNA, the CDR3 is TGTGCCAGCCGCCCGGGACAGGGCTATGGCTACACCTTC.

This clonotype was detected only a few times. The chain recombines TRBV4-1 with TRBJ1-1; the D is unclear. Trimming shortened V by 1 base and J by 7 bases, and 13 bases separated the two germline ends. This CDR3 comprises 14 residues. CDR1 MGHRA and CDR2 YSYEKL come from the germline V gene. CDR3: CASSQGYGSGEAFF. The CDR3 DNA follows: TGCGCCAGCAGCCAAGGTTACGGGAGTGGTGAAGCTTTCTTT.

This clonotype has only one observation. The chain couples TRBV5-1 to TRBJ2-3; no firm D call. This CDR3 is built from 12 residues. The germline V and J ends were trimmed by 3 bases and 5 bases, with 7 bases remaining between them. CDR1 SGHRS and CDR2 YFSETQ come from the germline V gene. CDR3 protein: CASSYNKDTQYF. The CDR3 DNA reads TGCGCCAGCAGCTACAACAAAGATACGCAGTATTTT.

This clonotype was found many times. In DNA, the CDR3 is TGTGCCACCAGCCCACGGCGGGACACCTACGTGGAGCAGTACTTC. Its translation is CATSPRRDTYVEQYF. The chain links TRBV15 to TRBJ2-7; D possibly matches TRBD1 or TRBD2 (6 bases each). CDR1 is LNHNV and CDR2 is YYDKDF in the germline V gene (reference sequence). This CDR3 spans 15 amino acids. V lost 5 bases and J lost 7, with 21 bases in between. Drawing the rest from reference TRBV15 and TRBJ2-7, the complete variable domain is DAMVIQNPRYQVTQFGKPVTLSCSQTLNHNVMYWYQQKSSQAPKLLFHYYDKDFNNEADTPDNFQSRRPNTSFCFLDIRSPGLGDTAMYLCATSPRRDTYVEQYFGPGTRLTVT.

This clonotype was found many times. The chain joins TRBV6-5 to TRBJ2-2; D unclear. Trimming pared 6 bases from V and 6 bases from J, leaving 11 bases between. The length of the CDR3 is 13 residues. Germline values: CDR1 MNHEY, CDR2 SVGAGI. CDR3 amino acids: CASRSGGAGELFF. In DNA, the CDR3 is TGTGCCAGCAGGTCGGGTGGAGCCGGGGAGCTGTTTTTT.

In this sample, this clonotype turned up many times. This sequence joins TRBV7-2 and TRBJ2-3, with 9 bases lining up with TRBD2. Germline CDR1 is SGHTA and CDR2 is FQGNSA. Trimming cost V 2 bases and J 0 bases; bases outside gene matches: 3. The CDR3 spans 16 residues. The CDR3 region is CASSLIAGGSTDTQYF. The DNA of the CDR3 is TGTGCCAGCAGCTTAATTGCGGGGGGGAGCACAGATACGCAGTATTTT. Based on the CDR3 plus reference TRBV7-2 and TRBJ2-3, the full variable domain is GAGVSQSPSNKVTEKGKDVELRCDPISGHTALYWYRQSLGQGLEFLIYFQGNSAPDKSGLPSDRFSAERTGGSVSTLTIQRTQQEDSAVYLCASSLIAGGSTDTQYFGPGTRLTVL.

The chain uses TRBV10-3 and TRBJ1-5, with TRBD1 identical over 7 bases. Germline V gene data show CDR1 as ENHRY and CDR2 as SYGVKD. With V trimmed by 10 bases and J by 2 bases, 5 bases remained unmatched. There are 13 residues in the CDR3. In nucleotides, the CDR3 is TGTGCCACACGGACAGGAGGCAATCAGCCCCAGCATTTT. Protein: CATRTGGNQPQHF.

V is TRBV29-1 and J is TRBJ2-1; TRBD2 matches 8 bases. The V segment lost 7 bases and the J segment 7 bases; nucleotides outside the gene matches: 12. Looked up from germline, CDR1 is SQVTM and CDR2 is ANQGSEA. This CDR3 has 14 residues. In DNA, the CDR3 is TGCAGCGCTCGAATCGGGGGGGCCTTAAATGAGCAGTTCTTC. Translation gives CSARIGGALNEQFF.

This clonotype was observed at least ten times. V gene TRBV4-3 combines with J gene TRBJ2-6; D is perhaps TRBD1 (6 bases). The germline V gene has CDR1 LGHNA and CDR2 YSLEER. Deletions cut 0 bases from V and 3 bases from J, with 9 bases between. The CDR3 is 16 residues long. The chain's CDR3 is CASSQEGALGANVLTF. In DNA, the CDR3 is TGCGCCAGCAGCCAAGAGGGGGCCCTTGGGGCCAACGTCCTGACTTTC.

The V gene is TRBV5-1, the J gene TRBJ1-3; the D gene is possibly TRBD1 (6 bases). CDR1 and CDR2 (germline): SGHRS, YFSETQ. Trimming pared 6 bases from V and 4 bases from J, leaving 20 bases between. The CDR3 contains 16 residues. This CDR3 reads CASMPQGGGPGNTIYF. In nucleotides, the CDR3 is TGCGCCAGCATGCCCCAGGGAGGGGGGCCAGGAAACACCATATATTTT.

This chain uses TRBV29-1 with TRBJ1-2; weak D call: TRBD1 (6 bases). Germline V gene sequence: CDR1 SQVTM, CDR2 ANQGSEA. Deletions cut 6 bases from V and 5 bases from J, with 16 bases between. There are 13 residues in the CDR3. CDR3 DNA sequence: TGCAGCGTCCTGACAGGTAGAGGGTATGGCTACACCTTC. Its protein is CSVLTGRGYGYTF.

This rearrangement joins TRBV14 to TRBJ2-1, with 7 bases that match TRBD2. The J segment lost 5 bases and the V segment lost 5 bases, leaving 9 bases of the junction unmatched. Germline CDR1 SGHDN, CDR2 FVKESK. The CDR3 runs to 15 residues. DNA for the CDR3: TGTGCCAGCAGCTTGCCGGGCGGGGGAAACAATGAGCAGTTCTTC. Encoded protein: CASSLPGGGNNEQFF.

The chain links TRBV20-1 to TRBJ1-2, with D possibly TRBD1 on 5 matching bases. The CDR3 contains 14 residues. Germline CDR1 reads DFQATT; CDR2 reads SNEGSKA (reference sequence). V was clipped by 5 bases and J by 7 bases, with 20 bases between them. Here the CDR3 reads CSAGVATGAAGYTF. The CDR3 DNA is TGCAGTGCTGGGGTGGCCACCGGGGCGGCTGGCTACACCTTC.

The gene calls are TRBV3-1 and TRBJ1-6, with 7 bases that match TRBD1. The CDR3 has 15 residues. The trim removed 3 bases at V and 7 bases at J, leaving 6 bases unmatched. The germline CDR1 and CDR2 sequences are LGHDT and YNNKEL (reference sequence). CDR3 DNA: TGTGCCAGCAGCCAGGGGGACAGCCAAAATTCACCCCTCCACTTT. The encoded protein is CASSQGDSQNSPLHF. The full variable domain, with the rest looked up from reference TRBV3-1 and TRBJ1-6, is DTAVSQTPKYLVTQMGNDKSIKCEQNLGHDTMYWYKQDSKKFLKIMFSYNNKELIINETVPNRFSPKSPDKAHLNLHINSLELGDSAVYFCASSQGDSQNSPLHFGNGTRLTVT.

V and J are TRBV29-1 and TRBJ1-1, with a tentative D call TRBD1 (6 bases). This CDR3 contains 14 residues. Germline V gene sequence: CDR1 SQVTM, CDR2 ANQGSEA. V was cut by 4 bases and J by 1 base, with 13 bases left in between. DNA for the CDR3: TGCAGCGTTGTGGCAGGGGACAAGAACACTGAAGCTTTCTTT. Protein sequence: CSVVAGDKNTEAFF.

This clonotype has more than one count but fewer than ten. CDR3 DNA sequence: TGTGCCAGTACCCCTCAGTGGGCGGACTATGGCTACACCTTC. Encoded protein: CASTPQWADYGYTF. The V gene is TRBV19, the J gene TRBJ1-2, with D uncertain. CDR1 is LNHDA and CDR2 is SQIVND in the germline V gene (reference sequence). V dropped 7 bases and J dropped 3 bases, with 15 bases sitting between them. The length of the CDR3 is 14 residues.